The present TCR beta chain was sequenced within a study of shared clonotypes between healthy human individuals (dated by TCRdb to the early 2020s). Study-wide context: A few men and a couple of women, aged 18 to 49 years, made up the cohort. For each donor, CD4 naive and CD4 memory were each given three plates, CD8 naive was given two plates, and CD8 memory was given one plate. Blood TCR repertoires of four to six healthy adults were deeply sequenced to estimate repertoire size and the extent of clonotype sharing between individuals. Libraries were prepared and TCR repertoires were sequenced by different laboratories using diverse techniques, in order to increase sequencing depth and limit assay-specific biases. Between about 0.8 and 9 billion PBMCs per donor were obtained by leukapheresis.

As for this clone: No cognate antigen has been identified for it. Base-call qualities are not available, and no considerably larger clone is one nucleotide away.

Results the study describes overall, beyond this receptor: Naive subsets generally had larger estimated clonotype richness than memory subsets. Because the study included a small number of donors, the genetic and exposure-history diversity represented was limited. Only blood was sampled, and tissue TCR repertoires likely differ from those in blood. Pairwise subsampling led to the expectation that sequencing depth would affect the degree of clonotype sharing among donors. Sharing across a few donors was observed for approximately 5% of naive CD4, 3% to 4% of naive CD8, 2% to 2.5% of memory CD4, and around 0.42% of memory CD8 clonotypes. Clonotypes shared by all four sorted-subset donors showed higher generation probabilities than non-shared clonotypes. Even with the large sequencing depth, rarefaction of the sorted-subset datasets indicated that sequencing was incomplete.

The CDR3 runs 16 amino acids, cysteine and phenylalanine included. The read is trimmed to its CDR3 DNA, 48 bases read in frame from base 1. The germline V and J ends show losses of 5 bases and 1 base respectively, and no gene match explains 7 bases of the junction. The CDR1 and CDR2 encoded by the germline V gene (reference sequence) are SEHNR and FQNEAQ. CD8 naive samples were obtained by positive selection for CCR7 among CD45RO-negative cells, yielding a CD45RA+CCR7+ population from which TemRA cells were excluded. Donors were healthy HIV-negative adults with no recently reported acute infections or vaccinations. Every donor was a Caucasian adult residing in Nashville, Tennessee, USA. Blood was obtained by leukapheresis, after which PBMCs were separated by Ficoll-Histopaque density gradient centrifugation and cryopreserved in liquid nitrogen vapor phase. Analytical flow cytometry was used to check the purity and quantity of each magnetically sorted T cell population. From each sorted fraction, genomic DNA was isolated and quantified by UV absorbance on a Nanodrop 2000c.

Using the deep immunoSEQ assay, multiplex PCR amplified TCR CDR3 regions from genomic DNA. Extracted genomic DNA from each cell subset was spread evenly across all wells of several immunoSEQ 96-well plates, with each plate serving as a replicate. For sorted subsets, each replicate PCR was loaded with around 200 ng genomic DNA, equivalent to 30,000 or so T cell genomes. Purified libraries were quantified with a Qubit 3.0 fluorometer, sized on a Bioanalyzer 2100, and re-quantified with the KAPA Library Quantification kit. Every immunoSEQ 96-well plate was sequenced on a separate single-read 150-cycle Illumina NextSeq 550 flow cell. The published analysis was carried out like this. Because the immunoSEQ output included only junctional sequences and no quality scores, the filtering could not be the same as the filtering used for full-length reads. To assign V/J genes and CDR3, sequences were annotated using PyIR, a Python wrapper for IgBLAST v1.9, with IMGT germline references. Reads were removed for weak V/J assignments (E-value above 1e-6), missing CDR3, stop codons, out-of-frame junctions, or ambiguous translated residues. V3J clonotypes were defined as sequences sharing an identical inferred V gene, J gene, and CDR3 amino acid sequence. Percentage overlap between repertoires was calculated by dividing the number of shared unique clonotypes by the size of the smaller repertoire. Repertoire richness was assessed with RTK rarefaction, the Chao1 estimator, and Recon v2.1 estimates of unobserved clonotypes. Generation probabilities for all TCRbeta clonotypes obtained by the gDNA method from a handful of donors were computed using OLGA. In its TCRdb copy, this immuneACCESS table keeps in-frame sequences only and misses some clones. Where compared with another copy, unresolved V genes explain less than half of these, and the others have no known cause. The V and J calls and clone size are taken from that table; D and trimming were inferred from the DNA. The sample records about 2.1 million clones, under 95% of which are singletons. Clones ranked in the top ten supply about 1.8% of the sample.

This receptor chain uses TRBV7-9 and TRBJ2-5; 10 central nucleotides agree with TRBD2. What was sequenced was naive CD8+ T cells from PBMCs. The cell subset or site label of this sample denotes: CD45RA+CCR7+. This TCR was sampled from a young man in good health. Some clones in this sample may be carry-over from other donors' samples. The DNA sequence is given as TGTGCCAGCAGCCCCGGGACTAGCGCTTCCCAAGAGACCCAGTACTTC. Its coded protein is CASSPGTSASQETQYF.